This is a list of T cell receptor beta chains from one sample in a study of blood T cell repertoires in COVID-19. Using immunoSEQ multiplex PCR, the repertoire was profiled, and TCRdb retains in-frame clones only, with some absent. Of a few hundred thousand clones listed, 70% to 90% are singletons. Input material: PBMCs or T cells enriched from blood (not recorded which). The origin of the receptors is a woman between 18 and 29 years old who had recovered from COVID-19. Each CDR3 is given with its conserved first and last residue. A D gene is named only where the DNA matches it firmly. Clone size, where shown, is once, few, many, or a class for clones that have expanded.

clone_size: NA
d_call: NA
j_call: TRBJ1-2
v_call: TRBV7-3
cdr3_nt: TGTGCCAGCAGCTTTGGTGTAGTCTATGGCTACACCTTC
cdr3_aa: CASSFGVVYGYTF

clone_size: NA
d_call: NA
j_call: TRBJ1-1
v_call: TRBV7-3
cdr3_nt: TGTGCCAGCAGCTCACAGGGAATTGGGACTGAAGCTTTCTTT
cdr3_aa: CASSSQGIGTEAFF

clone_size: NA
d_call: TRBD1
j_call: TRBJ1-3
v_call: TRBV28
cdr3_nt: TGTGCCAGCAGTGCCACCCGGGACAGGGAATCATCAGCTGGAAACACCATATATTTT
cdr3_aa: CASSATRDRESSAGNTIYF

clone_size: NA
d_call: NA
j_call: TRBJ1-5
v_call: TRBV7-2
cdr3_nt: TGTGCCAGCAGCTTAGGATTGATGGGGCAGGGCTATAGCAATCAGCCCCAGCATTTT
cdr3_aa: CASSLGLMGQGYSNQPQHF

clone_size: NA
d_call: TRBD1
j_call: TRBJ1-6
v_call: TRBV7-9
cdr3_nt: TGTGCCAGCAGCCCACAGGGGTCCTATAATTCACCCCTCCACTTT
cdr3_aa: CASSPQGSYNSPLHF

clone_size: NA
d_call: NA
j_call: TRBJ2-7
v_call: TRBV6-6
cdr3_nt: TGTGCCAGCAGCCCGGCCGCGCGGGGCATTCTCGAGCAGTACTTC
cdr3_aa: CASSPAARGILEQYF

clone_size: NA
d_call: NA
j_call: TRBJ1-2
v_call: TRBV28
cdr3_nt: TGTGCCAGCAGTTATACAGGGATTTCCTATGGCTACACCTTC
cdr3_aa: CASSYTGISYGYTF

clone_size: NA
d_call: TRBD1
j_call: TRBJ2-1
v_call: TRBV5-1
cdr3_nt: TGCGCCAGCAGCTTGGTCAGGGGGCTCAATGAGCAGTTCTTC
cdr3_aa: CASSLVRGLNEQFF

clone_size: NA
d_call: TRBD1
j_call: TRBJ1-1
v_call: TRBV11-2
cdr3_nt: TGTGCCAGCAGCCTACGGGGACAGAGGAACACTGAAGCTTTCTTT
cdr3_aa: CASSLRGQRNTEAFF

clone_size: NA
d_call: TRBD2
j_call: TRBJ2-3
v_call: TRBV4-3
cdr3_nt: TGCGCCAGCAGCCAAGTAGCGGGGTCTTCCACAGATACGCAGTATTTT
cdr3_aa: CASSQVAGSSTDTQYF

clone_size: NA
d_call: TRBD1
j_call: TRBJ1-2
v_call: TRBV6-5
cdr3_nt: TGTGCCAGCAGGGACAGGGGTGGCTACACCTTC
cdr3_aa: CASRDRGGYTF

clone_size: NA
d_call: TRBD1
j_call: TRBJ2-2
v_call: TRBV7-3
cdr3_nt: TGTGCCAGCAGCTCAGGACAGGGGCGCACCGGGGAGCTGTTTTTT
cdr3_aa: CASSSGQGRTGELFF

clone_size: NA
d_call: TRBD2
j_call: TRBJ2-5
v_call: TRBV7-2
cdr3_nt: TGTGCCAGCAGCCTTCAGGGCGGGGGGATTACCCAGTACTTC
cdr3_aa: CASSLQGGGITQYF

clone_size: NA
d_call: NA
j_call: TRBJ1-5
v_call: TRBV5-1
cdr3_nt: TGCGCCAGCAGCTTGGCGGGGGGGTTTAATCAGCCCCAGCATTTT
cdr3_aa: CASSLAGGFNQPQHF

clone_size: NA
d_call: TRBD1
j_call: TRBJ1-1
v_call: TRBV19
cdr3_nt: TGTGCCAGTAGTATAGATTGGAGACAGGGGGACACTGAAGCTTTCTTT
cdr3_aa: CASSIDWRQGDTEAFF

clone_size: NA
d_call: NA
j_call: TRBJ2-3
v_call: TRBV24-1
cdr3_nt: TGTGCCACCAGGGGGAGGAACACAGATACGCAGTATTTT
cdr3_aa: CATRGRNTDTQYF

clone_size: NA
d_call: NA
j_call: TRBJ1-2
v_call: TRBV28
cdr3_nt: TGTGCCAGCAGTCTGGGGGGGAAAGCTAACTATGGCTACACCTTC
cdr3_aa: CASSLGGKANYGYTF

clone_size: NA
d_call: NA
j_call: TRBJ1-2
v_call: TRBV9
cdr3_nt: TGTGCCAGCAGCGTCGGACTTAACTATGGCTACACCTTC
cdr3_aa: CASSVGLNYGYTF

clone_size: NA
d_call: NA
j_call: TRBJ2-6
v_call: TRBV2
cdr3_nt: TGTGCCAGCATCCGGTGGGACAAATTCTCTGGGGCCAACGTCCTGACTTTC
cdr3_aa: CASIRWDKFSGANVLTF

clone_size: NA
d_call: NA
j_call: TRBJ1-1
v_call: TRBV30
cdr3_nt: TGTGCCTGGAGCACCAGAATGAACACTGAAGCTTTCTTT
cdr3_aa: CAWSTRMNTEAFF

clone_size: NA
d_call: NA
j_call: TRBJ2-5
v_call: TRBV2
cdr3_nt: TGTGCCAGCTCGAGAGGCTCCCTCCAAGAGACCCAGTACTTC
cdr3_aa: CASSRGSLQETQYF

clone_size: NA
d_call: NA
j_call: TRBJ2-2
v_call: TRBV7-9
cdr3_nt: TGTGCCAGCAGCTTGAACAGGGAGAACACCGGGGAGCTGTTTTTT
cdr3_aa: CASSLNRENTGELFF

clone_size: NA
d_call: TRBD1
j_call: TRBJ1-5
v_call: TRBV6-5
cdr3_nt: TGTGCCAGCGGCACAGGGGGCCGACAGCCCCAGCATTTT
cdr3_aa: CASGTGGRQPQHF

clone_size: NA
d_call: NA
j_call: TRBJ1-6
v_call: TRBV28
cdr3_nt: TGTGCCACGCACCGGGACTTAACCTCATCACCCCTCCACTTT
cdr3_aa: CATHRDLTSSPLHF

clone_size: NA
d_call: NA
j_call: TRBJ1-2
v_call: TRBV7-3
cdr3_nt: TGTGCCAGCAGCTTCGACGGAGACTATGGCTACACCTTC
cdr3_aa: CASSFDGDYGYTF

clone_size: NA
d_call: NA
j_call: TRBJ2-1
v_call: TRBV2
cdr3_nt: TGTGCCAGCAGTGATGAGCTACATGAGCAGTTCTTC
cdr3_aa: CASSDELHEQFF

clone_size: few
d_call: TRBD1
j_call: TRBJ1-4
v_call: TRBV27
cdr3_nt: TGTGCCAGCAGTATAACCGGGACAGTGGGGCTTGGAAAACTGTTTTTT
cdr3_aa: CASSITGTVGLGKLFF

clone_size: NA
d_call: NA
j_call: TRBJ2-6
v_call: TRBV4-3
cdr3_nt: TGCGCCAGCAGCCAAGGACATCTCTCTGGGGCCAACGTCCTGACTTTC
cdr3_aa: CASSQGHLSGANVLTF

clone_size: NA
d_call: NA
j_call: TRBJ1-2
v_call: TRBV5-5
cdr3_nt: TGTGCCAGCAGCTTGGGGAGCGGCTACACCTTC
cdr3_aa: CASSLGSGYTF

clone_size: NA
d_call: NA
j_call: TRBJ2-1
v_call: TRBV7-2
cdr3_nt: TGTGCCAGCAGCTTAGGCCCCCTAGCGAAAGGCAATGAGCAGTTCTTC
cdr3_aa: CASSLGPLAKGNEQFF

clone_size: few
d_call: TRBD1
j_call: TRBJ2-7
v_call: TRBV7-9
cdr3_nt: TGTGCCAGCAGCAACCAAGGACAGGGAGTCCACGAGCAGTACTTC
cdr3_aa: CASSNQGQGVHEQYF

clone_size: NA
d_call: NA
j_call: TRBJ1-3
v_call: TRBV5-8
cdr3_nt: TGTGCCACCCGAAGCTTAGCGGGAAACACCATATATTTT
cdr3_aa: CATRSLAGNTIYF

clone_size: NA
d_call: NA
j_call: TRBJ1-1
v_call: TRBV19
cdr3_nt: TGTGCCAGTAGCAGGGCAGGGTTGACTGAAGCTTTCTTT
cdr3_aa: CASSRAGLTEAFF

clone_size: NA
d_call: TRBD1
j_call: TRBJ1-4
v_call: TRBV19
cdr3_nt: TGTGCCAGTAGTGAAACGGACAGGATCAATGAAAAACTGTTTTTT
cdr3_aa: CASSETDRINEKLFF

clone_size: NA
d_call: NA
j_call: TRBJ2-3
v_call: TRBV7-6
cdr3_nt: TGTGCCAGCAGGCGTTCCACAGGGTTTGGTTTTACAGATACGCAGTATTTT
cdr3_aa: CASRRSTGFGFTDTQYF

clone_size: NA
d_call: TRBD1
j_call: TRBJ2-5
v_call: TRBV5-1
cdr3_nt: TGCGCCAGCAGCTTTACCGACAGGGATCAAGAGACCCAGTACTTC
cdr3_aa: CASSFTDRDQETQYF

clone_size: NA
d_call: NA
j_call: TRBJ1-2
v_call: TRBV27
cdr3_nt: TGTGCCAGCAGTTCAGGCAGCATCTATGGCTACACCTTC
cdr3_aa: CASSSGSIYGYTF

clone_size: NA
d_call: NA
j_call: TRBJ2-1
v_call: TRBV3-1/TRBV3-2
cdr3_nt: TGTGCCAGCAGCAAACAGGGTGGGTCCTACAATGAGCAGTTCTTC
cdr3_aa: CASSKQGGSYNEQFF

clone_size: NA
d_call: NA
j_call: TRBJ2-7
v_call: TRBV4-1
cdr3_nt: TGCGCCAGCAGCCAAGGGTGGCCAGGGGCCTACGAGCAGTACTTC
cdr3_aa: CASSQGWPGAYEQYF

clone_size: NA
d_call: TRBD1
j_call: TRBJ1-4
v_call: TRBV5-1
cdr3_nt: TGCGCCAGCAGCGACGGGACAGGGGATGAAAAACTGTTTTTT
cdr3_aa: CASSDGTGDEKLFF

clone_size: NA
d_call: NA
j_call: TRBJ1-5
v_call: TRBV7-9
cdr3_nt: TGTGCCAGCAGCTCCGACAGTTATAGCAATCAGCCCCAGCATTTT
cdr3_aa: CASSSDSYSNQPQHF

clone_size: NA
d_call: NA
j_call: TRBJ1-1
v_call: TRBV11-2
cdr3_nt: TGTGCCAGCAGCTTAACGGACTACACTGAAGCTTTCTTT
cdr3_aa: CASSLTDYTEAFF

clone_size: NA
d_call: NA
j_call: TRBJ1-4
v_call: TRBV7-9
cdr3_nt: TGTGCCAGCAGCTCTCTGGGGGCTAAGGTGACTAATGAAAAACTGTTTTTT
cdr3_aa: CASSSLGAKVTNEKLFF